Listed below are T cell receptor beta chains from one sample, sequenced in a study of blood T cell repertoires in COVID-19. The method was immunoSEQ multiplex PCR; TCRdb's version includes in-frame clones alone and lacks a portion of them. The repertoire holds 90,000 to 150,000 clones, about three quarters seen once, with 5% to 8% in the top ten. Sequencing input: peripheral blood. These receptors were collected from a man in his 70s with acute or convalescent COVID-19. The CDR3 runs from the conserved cysteine through the conserved F or W. The D gene is left open where the match is weak. Part of the rows lack a size; the others show once, few, many or a class for expanded clones.

CDR3 length | J gene | D gene | V gene | clone size | CDR3 protein | CDR3 DNA
15 | TRBJ1-2 | . | TRBV14 | . | CASSLRAQGTYGYTF | TGTGCCAGCAGCCTCAGAGCACAGGGAACCTATGGCTACACCTTC
13 | TRBJ1-5 | . | TRBV12-3/TRBV12-4 | . | CASSWDTNQPQHF | TGTGCCAGCAGTTGGGACACCAATCAGCCCCAGCATTTT
14 | TRBJ2-7 | . | TRBV6-5 | . | CASSYSGGIYEQYF | TGTGCCAGCAGTTACTCAGGCGGGATCTACGAGCAGTACTTC
18 | TRBJ1-1 | TRBD1 | TRBV4-1 | . | CASSQDRQGAYRDTEAFF | TGCGCCAGCAGCCAAGATAGGCAGGGGGCTTATAGGGACACTGAAGCTTTCTTT
12 | TRBJ1-2 | . | TRBV25-1 | once | CASSRSNYGYTF | TGTGCCAGCAGTCGTAGTAACTATGGCTACACCTTC
13 | TRBJ1-5 | TRBD1 | TRBV6-5 | . | CASSSDRLSPQHF | TGTGCCAGCAGCTCGGACAGGTTATCGCCCCAGCATTTT
15 | TRBJ2-7 | TRBD1 | TRBV5-4 | . | CASSIRQGASYEQYF | TGTGCCAGCAGCATCCGACAGGGGGCATCCTACGAGCAGTACTTC
16 | TRBJ1-5 | TRBD1 | TRBV7-9 | . | CASSLGQGAALQPQHF | TGTGCCAGCAGCTTAGGACAGGGGGCGGCTTTGCAGCCCCAGCATTTT
18 | TRBJ1-3 | TRBD1 | TRBV18 | . | CASSPGFGQGILGNTIYF | TGTGCCAGCTCACCAGGCTTTGGACAGGGGATTCTAGGAAACACCATATATTTT
14 | TRBJ2-1 | . | TRBV7-6 | . | CASSQVGPGDEQFF | TGTGCCAGCAGCCAGGTAGGGCCGGGAGATGAGCAGTTCTTC
14 | TRBJ1-4 | . | TRBV5-5 | . | CASSLGLINEKLFF | TGTGCCAGCAGCTTGGGACTGATCAATGAAAAACTGTTTTTT
15 | TRBJ1-5 | TRBD1 | TRBV5-1 | few | CASSIGQGGDQPQHF | TGCGCCAGCAGCATAGGACAGGGGGGAGATCAGCCCCAGCATTTT
15 | TRBJ1-2 | . | TRBV5-1 | . | CASSLSPSRDYGYTF | TGCGCCAGCAGCTTGAGTCCGTCGAGAGACTATGGCTACACCTTC
14 | TRBJ2-7 | TRBD1 | TRBV5-1 | . | CASSSDRASYEQYF | TGCGCCAGCAGCTCGGACAGGGCTTCCTACGAGCAGTACTTC
11 | TRBJ1-1 | . | TRBV30 | . | CAWSVHTEAFF | TGTGCCTGGAGCGTCCACACTGAAGCTTTCTTT
15 | TRBJ2-3 | TRBD2 | TRBV6-5 | . | CASRRGGYVSDTQYF | TGTGCCAGCAGACGCGGGGGTTACGTCTCAGATACGCAGTATTTT
14 | TRBJ1-3 | TRBD1 | TRBV30 | . | CAWTRDSSGNTIYF | TGTGCCTGGACCAGGGACAGCTCTGGAAACACCATATATTTT
15 | TRBJ2-7 | . | TRBV28 | . | CASSPGDRSSYEQYF | TGTGCCAGCAGTCCAGGGGATCGGAGCTCCTACGAGCAGTACTTC
13 | TRBJ1-1 | . | TRBV15 | . | CATSTDLNTEAFF | TGTGCCACCTCCACAGATTTGAACACTGAAGCTTTCTTT
12 | TRBJ2-7 | . | TRBV2 | few | CASIQTVNEQYF | TGTGCCAGCATCCAGACTGTGAACGAGCAGTACTTC
14 | TRBJ2-3 | TRBD2 | TRBV28 | few | CASRAGGPTDTQYF | TGTGCCAGCAGAGCGGGAGGCCCCACAGATACGCAGTATTTT
17 | TRBJ2-7 | TRBD2 | TRBV28 | . | CASRPDGWTSGSYEQYF | TGTGCCAGCAGACCAGACGGGTGGACTAGCGGGAGCTACGAGCAGTACTTC
16 | TRBJ2-2 | TRBD1 | TRBV6-2/TRBV6-3 | . | CASSQGETGGAGELFF | TGTGCCAGCAGTCAAGGGGAGACAGGGGGCGCCGGGGAGCTGTTTTTT
16 | TRBJ1-1 | . | TRBV19 | . | CASSIDAGSIATEAFF | TGTGCCAGTAGTATAGACGCAGGATCGATCGCCACTGAAGCTTTCTTT
13 | TRBJ1-5 | . | TRBV15 | . | CATSPRAGQPQHF | TGTGCCACCAGCCCCAGGGCGGGGCAGCCCCAGCATTTT
13 | TRBJ1-4 | . | TRBV4-2 | . | CASSEDVNEKLFF | TGTGCCAGCAGCGAAGACGTTAATGAAAAACTGTTTTTT